Listed below are T cell receptor beta chains from one sample, sequenced in a study of T cells in Graves' hyperthyroidism and ophthalmopathy. TCRdb redid the calling of the multiplex PCR reads with MiXCR, one entry per CDR3 protein. This table holds 750,000 to 950,000 distinct CDR3 sequences, roughly 37% found once. Sequencing was done on a sample of blood. Every receptor here comes from a man between 18 and 35 years old with Graves' hyperthyroidism. CDR3s include the opening cysteine and the closing phenylalanine or tryptophan. D genes are given only for firm matches. Clone size is not always given. Where it is, it says once, few, many or a class for expanded clones.

j_call: TRBJ1-1
v_call: TRBV13
d_call: NA
clone_size: NA
cdr3_nt: TGTGCCAGCAGCCCCCCCGGCAGGGAGAACACTGAAGCTTTCTTT
cdr3_aa: CASSPPGRENTEAFF

j_call: TRBJ1-1
v_call: TRBV7-9
d_call: TRBD1
clone_size: NA
cdr3_nt: TGTGCCAGCGTGGGACAGCGGAACACTGAAGCTTTCTTT
cdr3_aa: CASVGQRNTEAFF

j_call: TRBJ2-7
v_call: TRBV2
d_call: NA
clone_size: many
cdr3_nt: TGTGCCAGCAGTGCCGAAGACGGGATCATCTACGAGCAGTACTTC
cdr3_aa: CASSAEDGIIYEQYF

j_call: TRBJ2-7
v_call: TRBV7-8
d_call: NA
clone_size: NA
cdr3_nt: TGTGCCAGCAGCTTAGGGCCTACCGGGGACGAGCAGTACTTC
cdr3_aa: CASSLGPTGDEQYF

j_call: TRBJ1-4
v_call: TRBV20-1
d_call: NA
clone_size: NA
cdr3_nt: TGCAGTGCTAGAGATCGGGCGGTAATAAGCGAAAAACTGTTTTTT
cdr3_aa: CSARDRAVISEKLFF

j_call: TRBJ2-6
v_call: TRBV10-3
d_call: NA
clone_size: NA
cdr3_nt: TGTGCCAGCTCGGGGGCTGGGGCCAACGTCCTGACTTTC
cdr3_aa: CASSGAGANVLTF

j_call: TRBJ2-5
v_call: TRBV24-1
d_call: TRBD1
clone_size: NA
cdr3_nt: TGTGCCACCAGTGATTTGGGGACAGGAAGAGAGGCCCAGTACTTC
cdr3_aa: CATSDLGTGREAQYF

j_call: TRBJ1-5
v_call: TRBV10-3
d_call: NA
clone_size: NA
cdr3_nt: TGTGCCATCAGTGATAACGGTAGCAATCAGCCCCAGCATTTT
cdr3_aa: CAISDNGSNQPQHF

j_call: TRBJ2-2
v_call: TRBV7-9
d_call: NA
clone_size: NA
cdr3_nt: TGTGCCAGCAGCTTAGTCGGCACGTATACCGGGGAGCTGTTTTTT
cdr3_aa: CASSLVGTYTGELFF

j_call: TRBJ2-7
v_call: TRBV20-1
d_call: TRBD2
clone_size: many
cdr3_nt: TGCAGTGCTAGGGATGCTAGCGGGAGTAACGAGCAGTACTTC
cdr3_aa: CSARDASGSNEQYF

j_call: TRBJ2-5
v_call: TRBV14
d_call: NA
clone_size: few
cdr3_nt: TGTGCCAGCAGCCATTGGACAAATCAAGAGACCCAGTACTTC
cdr3_aa: CASSHWTNQETQYF

j_call: TRBJ1-1
v_call: TRBV6-5
d_call: NA
clone_size: few
cdr3_nt: TGTGCCAGCAGTTACCAAGGGGGATCCGGGACACTTATGAACACTGAAGCTTTCTTT
cdr3_aa: CASSYQGGSGTLMNTEAFF

j_call: TRBJ1-4
v_call: TRBV5-6
d_call: NA
clone_size: NA
cdr3_nt: TGTGCCAGCAGCGAAGGATTGAGGGGGGCCTATGAAAAACTGTTTTTT
cdr3_aa: CASSEGLRGAYEKLFF

j_call: TRBJ1-2
v_call: TRBV9
d_call: NA
clone_size: NA
cdr3_nt: TGTGCCAGCAGCGTAGGGGGCGGGGAGCTGTTTCACTATGGCTACACCTTC
cdr3_aa: CASSVGGGELFHYGYTF

j_call: TRBJ1-6
v_call: TRBV15
d_call: NA
clone_size: many
cdr3_nt: TGTGCCACCAGCAGAGACCTATCGACAGAGTCACCCCTCCACTTT
cdr3_aa: CATSRDLSTESPLHF

j_call: TRBJ1-1
v_call: TRBV7-9
d_call: TRBD1
clone_size: NA
cdr3_nt: TGTGCCAGCAGCTTAACGGGGACAGGGTTGACCACTGAAGCTTTCTTT
cdr3_aa: CASSLTGTGLTTEAFF

j_call: TRBJ2-7
v_call: TRBV25-1
d_call: TRBD2
clone_size: NA
cdr3_nt: TGTGCCAGCAGCTCGGGAGTAGCGGGGACCTACGAGCAGTACTTC
cdr3_aa: CASSSGVAGTYEQYF

j_call: TRBJ2-7
v_call: TRBV7-9
d_call: NA
clone_size: many
cdr3_nt: TGTGCCAGCAGCTTAGGCCGGCTAGGCGAGCAGTACTTC
cdr3_aa: CASSLGRLGEQYF

j_call: TRBJ1-5
v_call: TRBV2
d_call: NA
clone_size: many
cdr3_nt: TGTGCCAGCAGTCCGGACACGCGCAATCAGCCCCAGCATTTT
cdr3_aa: CASSPDTRNQPQHF

j_call: TRBJ1-1
v_call: TRBV19
d_call: TRBD1
clone_size: NA
cdr3_nt: TGTGCCAGTAGTCCTCCCAGACAGGGAAACACTGAAGCTTTCTTT
cdr3_aa: CASSPPRQGNTEAFF

j_call: TRBJ2-7
v_call: TRBV19
d_call: TRBD2
clone_size: many
cdr3_nt: TGTGCCAGTAGTGCGGGGGTTACCTACGAGCAGTACTTC
cdr3_aa: CASSAGVTYEQYF

j_call: TRBJ1-2
v_call: TRBV12-3/TRBV12-4
d_call: TRBD1
clone_size: few
cdr3_nt: TGTGCCAGCAGTTTAAGGGGGCAGGGCTATGGCTACACCTTC
cdr3_aa: CASSLRGQGYGYTF

j_call: TRBJ2-5
v_call: TRBV5-4
d_call: TRBD1
clone_size: NA
cdr3_nt: TGTGCCAGCAGCCAAGATGGGACAGGGGGCGGCCAAGAGACCCAGTACTTC
cdr3_aa: CASSQDGTGGGQETQYF

j_call: TRBJ1-2
v_call: TRBV10-3
d_call: TRBD1
clone_size: NA
cdr3_nt: TGTGCCAGCCAGCTGGACAGGACTAACTATGGCTACACCTTC
cdr3_aa: CASQLDRTNYGYTF

j_call: TRBJ2-7
v_call: TRBV2
d_call: NA
clone_size: many
cdr3_nt: TGTGCCAGCAGTGAAGCTAGCACCAACGAGCAGTACTTC
cdr3_aa: CASSEASTNEQYF

j_call: TRBJ1-1
v_call: TRBV7-2
d_call: NA
clone_size: NA
cdr3_nt: TGTGCCAGCAGCTTAAGCATACCCCTGAACACTGAAGCTTTCTTT
cdr3_aa: CASSLSIPLNTEAFF

j_call: TRBJ2-7
v_call: TRBV10-3
d_call: NA
clone_size: once
cdr3_nt: TGTGCCAGCAGTGAAGGACCCGAGAGAGAGCAGTACTTC
cdr3_aa: CASSEGPEREQYF

j_call: TRBJ1-1
v_call: TRBV20-1
d_call: NA
clone_size: once
cdr3_nt: TGCAGTGCTAGAGTGGGGGTTGTGTCAGCTTTCTTT
cdr3_aa: CSARVGVVSAFF